These T cell receptor beta chains were read from a single sample in a study of human T cells and chemical hapten exposure. Each CDR3 protein gets one entry after TCRdb re-called the RACE reads with MiXCR. The sample lists a few hundred thousand distinct CDR3 sequences; 7.5% to 9% were seen once. The sequencing used whole blood, collected in connection with sensitization to the hapten diphenylcyclopropenone (DPC). These receptors came from a man younger than 35 with alopecia areata. Some clones in this sample may be carry-over from other donors' samples. The CDR3 runs from the conserved cysteine through the conserved F or W. D genes are given only for firm matches. Expanded clones get a size class; other rows say once, few or many, or leave the size out.

clone size	J gene	V gene	D gene	CDR3 protein	CDR3 DNA
-	TRBJ2-4	TRBV11-2	TRBD1	CASSPGDSQLAKNIQYF	TGTGCCAGCAGCCCAGGGGACAGTCAATTAGCCAAAAACATTCAGTACTTC
few	TRBJ2-2	TRBV7-9	-	CASSLTHGANTGELFF	TGTGCCAGCAGCTTAACGCACGGCGCGAACACCGGGGAGCTGTTTTTT
few	TRBJ2-2	TRBV6-2/TRBV6-3	TRBD1	CASRPGTGRTGELFF	TGTGCCAGCAGGCCCGGGACAGGGCGCACCGGGGAGCTGTTTTTT
few	TRBJ2-2	TRBV20-1	TRBD2	CSARTSGGPGAGELFF	TGCAGTGCGCGGACTAGCGGGGGGCCTGGGGCCGGGGAGCTGTTTTTT
few	TRBJ1-3	TRBV4-1	-	CASSQVLRDPGNTIYF	TGCGCCAGCAGCCAAGTACTCCGGGACCCAGGAAACACCATATATTTT
-	TRBJ1-2	TRBV15	TRBD1	CATSRDKVSDRGVGYGYTF	TGTGCCACCAGCAGAGATAAAGTTTCGGACAGGGGAGTAGGCTATGGCTACACCTTC
few	TRBJ2-1	TRBV5-1	-	CASSLEILLANEQFF	TGCGCCAGCAGCTTGGAAATACTCCTGGCGAATGAGCAGTTCTTC
few	TRBJ1-1	TRBV7-2	-	CASYLAIANTEAFF	TGTGCCAGCTACTTGGCGATCGCGAACACTGAAGCTTTCTTT
-	TRBJ2-5	TRBV3-1	-	CASSRTGTLQETQYF	TGTGCCAGCAGCCGCACCGGGACCCTTCAAGAGACCCAGTACTTC
few	TRBJ2-3	TRBV7-9	-	CASSFVTGPLVSTDTQYF	TGTGCCAGCAGCTTTGTCACAGGTCCCCTAGTTAGCACAGATACGCAGTATTTT
few	TRBJ1-5	TRBV3-1	-	CASSQFRSNQPQHF	TGTGCCAGCAGCCAGTTCAGGAGCAATCAGCCCCAGCATTTT
-	TRBJ1-5	TRBV6-2/TRBV6-3	-	CASSYGASNQPQHF	TGTGCCAGCAGTTACGGAGCGAGCAATCAGCCCCAGCATTTT
few	TRBJ2-1	TRBV7-2	TRBD1	CASSSDRGIYNEQFF	TGTGCCAGCAGCTCCGACAGGGGGATTTACAATGAGCAGTTCTTC
-	TRBJ2-7	TRBV9	-	CASSVGEAAYEQYF	TGTGCCAGCAGCGTAGGGGAGGCGGCCTACGAGCAGTACTTC
few	TRBJ2-1	TRBV27	-	CASSFSGVHNEQFF	TGTGCCAGCAGTTTTTCGGGAGTCCACAATGAGCAGTTCTTC
many	TRBJ1-5	TRBV5-6	TRBD1	CASSLKTGVINQPQHF	TGTGCCAGCAGCTTAAAGACAGGGGTTATCAATCAGCCCCAGCATTTT
many	TRBJ1-5	TRBV2	TRBD1	CASSPGGGGYSNQPQHF	TGTGCCAGCAGCCCCGGAGGGGGCGGGTATAGCAATCAGCCCCAGCATTTT
few	TRBJ1-5	TRBV6-6	-	CASSRQDSNQPQHF	TGTGCCAGCAGTAGACAGGATAGCAATCAGCCCCAGCATTTT
few	TRBJ1-2	TRBV11-2	TRBD1	CASSFNRGGYGYTF	TGTGCCAGCAGCTTTAACAGGGGCGGCTATGGCTACACCTTC
few	TRBJ2-2	TRBV7-9	-	CATELGGELFF	TGTGCCACCGAGCTGGGCGGGGAGCTGTTTTTT
few	TRBJ1-1	TRBV5-5	-	CASSLWGIGNVNTEAFF	TGTGCCAGCAGCTTGTGGGGGATCGGAAACGTGAACACTGAAGCTTTCTTT
few	TRBJ1-4	TRBV7-2	-	CASSVIATNEKLFF	TGTGCCAGCAGCGTAATTGCAACTAATGAAAAACTGTTTTTT
many	TRBJ1-1	TRBV12-3/TRBV12-4	-	CASRDMNTEAFF	TGTGCCAGCAGGGATATGAACACTGAAGCTTTCTTT
many	TRBJ2-2	TRBV4-1	TRBD2	CASSQGAGENTGELFF	TGCGCCAGCAGCCAAGGGGCGGGGGAGAACACCGGGGAGCTGTTTTTT
-	TRBJ1-2	TRBV5-6	-	CASSLPNRYYGYTF	TGTGCCAGCAGCTTGCCCAACCGCTACTATGGCTACACCTTC
-	TRBJ1-1	TRBV20-1	-	CSASELGPEAFF	TGCAGTGCTAGTGAATTGGGGCCCGAAGCTTTCTTT
many	TRBJ1-1	TRBV3-1	-	CASSQRSATGNTEAFF	TGTGCCAGCAGCCAGCGATCCGCAACAGGGAACACTGAAGCTTTCTTT
-	TRBJ1-6	TRBV5-1	TRBD1	CASSYSGTGLGSPLHF	TGCGCCAGCAGCTACAGTGGGACAGGGCTTGGTTCACCCCTCCACTTT
few	TRBJ2-5	TRBV5-1	-	CASSLQGLETQYF	TGCGCCAGCAGTTTACAGGGACTAGAGACCCAGTACTTC
few	TRBJ1-5	TRBV19	-	CASGWPNQPQHF	TGTGCCAGTGGATGGCCCAATCAGCCCCAGCATTTT
few	TRBJ1-1	TRBV27	-	CASRLWENTEAFF	TGTGCCAGCAGACTGTGGGAGAACACTGAAGCTTTCTTT
-	TRBJ1-5	TRBV6-1	-	CASTAEYSNQPQHF	TGTGCCAGCACCGCAGAGTATAGCAATCAGCCCCAGCATTTT
-	TRBJ2-5	TRBV7-2	TRBD2	CASSLGRGSGQETQYF	TGTGCCAGCAGCTTAGGGCGGGGGAGCGGCCAAGAGACCCAGTACTTC
few	TRBJ1-3	TRBV20-1	-	CSARDKGRDSGNTIYF	TGCAGTGCTAGAGATAAAGGCCGGGATTCTGGAAACACCATATATTTT
-	TRBJ1-4	TRBV4-3	-	CASSQDRQGSGKLFF	TGCGCCAGCAGCCAAGATAGGCAGGGGTCTGGAAAACTGTTTTTT
many	TRBJ2-7	TRBV7-9	-	CASSLDALGAEQYF	TGTGCCAGCAGCTTGGATGCACTGGGAGCCGAGCAGTACTTC
-	TRBJ1-4	TRBV7-2	-	CASSPTGVSEKLFF	TGTGCCAGCAGCCCGACTGGAGTCAGTGAAAAACTGTTTTTT
-	TRBJ2-1	TRBV7-8	-	CASSLGTNYNEQFF	TGTGCCAGCAGCTTAGGGACTAACTACAATGAGCAGTTCTTC
many	TRBJ2-6	TRBV5-5	-	CASSFQGISTSGANVLTF	TGTGCCAGCAGCTTCCAGGGGATCTCAACCTCTGGGGCCAACGTCCTGACTTTC
few	TRBJ1-5	TRBV21-1	-	CASSKKGGTAMSNQPQHF	TGTGCCAGCAGCAAAAAGGGGGGGACAGCGATGAGCAATCAGCCCCAGCATTTT
-	TRBJ2-5	TRBV25-1	TRBD1	CASGTGGVETQYF	TGTGCCAGCGGAACAGGGGGCGTCGAGACCCAGTACTTC
-	TRBJ2-1	TRBV7-9	TRBD1	CASSFYQGVYYNEQFF	TGTGCCAGCAGCTTCTACCAGGGGGTTTATTACAATGAGCAGTTCTTC
few	TRBJ2-5	TRBV11-3	-	CASSLREAPETQYF	TGTGCCAGCAGCCTCCGGGAAGCTCCGGAGACCCAGTACTTC
few	TRBJ1-5	TRBV4-2	-	CASSQEARGYNNQPQHF	TGTGCCAGCAGCCAAGAGGCCAGGGGCTACAACAATCAGCCCCAGCATTTT